A single sample is the source of the 30 T cell receptor beta chains below, sequenced in a study of T cells in Graves' hyperthyroidism and ophthalmopathy. Researchers took RNA transcripts and amplified the TCR beta CDR3 regions from them. A set of HTBI primers served as the primers for a first-round RT-PCR of the TCR CDR3. One entry per CDR3 protein results from TCRdb running MiXCR on the multiplex PCR reads. The sample has nearly 600,000 distinct CDR3 sequences, roughly 14% seen once. The sequenced sample consisted of blood. Source of these receptors: a woman in her twenties or thirties with Graves' hyperthyroidism that later progressed to Graves' ophthalmopathy.

This clonotype was detected many times. The J gene is TRBJ2-3, the V gene TRBV7-9, with 7 bases matching TRBD2. Germline V lookup: CDR1 SEHNR, CDR2 FQNEAQ (reference sequence). This CDR3 comprises 14 residues. V was clipped by 6 bases and J by 2 bases; unmatched bases: 5. CDR3 nucleotides: TGTGCCAGCAGTACGGGGGGATCCACAGATACGCAGTATTTT. Protein product: CASSTGGSTDTQYF.

This clonotype was observed many times. The J gene is TRBJ2-7, the V gene TRBV28; tentatively, D is TRBD2 (6 bases). Germline lookup yields CDR1 MDHEN and CDR2 SYDVKM. The CDR3 is 14 residues long. V lost 6 bases to trimming and J lost 3 bases, with 15 bases between them. The CDR3 sequence: CASRPPSDFYEQYF. The CDR3 DNA follows: TGTGCCAGCAGACCTCCTAGCGATTTCTACGAGCAGTACTTC.

Comments on this clonotype: This may stem from a read error, because a much larger clone lies one nucleotide away. The V call is TRBV6-2 or TRBV6-3, the J call TRBJ2-7; 8 bases agree with TRBD2. The CDR3 is 13 amino acids. CDR1 and CDR2 from the germline V gene are MNHEY and SVGEGT. V lost 8 bases to trimming and J lost 7 bases; unmatched junction nucleotides: 10. In DNA form, the CDR3 reads TGTGCCAGCGAGATTAGCGGGGTTCGGGAGCAGTACTTC. Its protein product is CASEISGVREQYF.

The V gene is TRBV7-9, the J gene TRBJ2-4; D unresolved. CDR1 is SEHNR and CDR2 is FQNEAQ in the germline V gene (reference sequence). V lost 10 bases, J lost 7 bases, and 17 bases lay in between. The CDR3 loop spans 13 amino acids. DNA of the CDR3: TGTGCCACCGGCCGCGTGATGGAGAACATTCAGTACTTC. Its translation: CATGRVMENIQYF.

The chain couples TRBV6-1 to TRBJ2-6; D uncertain. V lost 11 bases, J lost 2 bases, and 10 bases lay in between. The germline V gene encodes CDR1 MNHNS and CDR2 SASEGT. The CDR3 sequence is 13 residues long. DNA for the CDR3: TGTGCCGAGGAGACACCTGGGGCCAACGTCCTGACTTTC. Translated, it gives CAEETPGANVLTF.

This clonotype came up many times. V gene TRBV2 combines with J gene TRBJ2-2; possible D gene TRBD2, 6 bases. V was shortened by 8 bases and J by 3 bases, with 19 bases between the two germline ends. There are 16 residues in the CDR3. Germline CDR1 is SNHLY and CDR2 is FYNNEI. CDR3 sequence reads: CASSSERVEHTGELFF. The CDR3 coding sequence is TGTGCCAGCTCATCGGAGCGGGTGGAACACACCGGGGAGCTGTTTTTT.

This clonotype was seen repeatedly, ten times or more. The chain uses TRBV20-1 and TRBJ2-4, with 7 bases matching TRBD1. Trimming cost V 2 bases and J 6 bases; bases outside gene matches: 4. The CDR3 has 13 amino acids. Per germline, CDR1 DFQATT and CDR2 SNEGSKA (reference sequence). Here the CDR3 reads CSARQGVINIQYF. The CDR3 DNA reads as TGCAGTGCTAGACAGGGGGTGATAAACATTCAGTACTTC.

The CDR3, as DNA: TGTGCCACCCGGACTAGCGGGAGTAAGGATGAGCAGTTCTTC. This translates into CATRTSGSKDEQFF. The rearrangement uses TRBV10-3 and TRBJ2-1; TRBD2 matches 13 bases. Germline V gene sequence: CDR1 ENHRY, CDR2 SYGVKD. The CDR3 loop spans 14 amino acids. V trimming: 10 bases; J trimming: 8 bases; junction bases outside the gene matches: 8.

In its sample, this clonotype was seen a few times. This chain connects TRBV20-1 to TRBJ2-5, with no clear D. The germline CDR1 and CDR2 sequences are DFQATT and SNEGSKA (reference sequence). The CDR3 spans 11 residues. V was shortened by 6 bases and J by 1 base, with 6 bases between the two germline ends. The CDR3 loop is CSARFQETQYF. The CDR3 DNA follows: TGCAGTGCACGATTCCAAGAGACCCAGTACTTC.

Points on this clonotype: One junction end disagrees with the germline gene, perhaps due to a read error. The V and J genes are TRBV5-5 and TRBJ2-3; either TRBD1 or TRBD2 may supply D (6 bases each). This CDR3 has 15 residues. CDR1 is SGHKS, CDR2 YYEKEE, per germline (reference sequence). This CDR3 is CAGSLEQGGWEEQYF. The CDR3 bases are TGTGCCGGCAGCTTGGAACAGGGTGGGTGGGAGGAGCAGTATTTT.

The table lists this clonotype with many counts. The genes are TRBV9 and TRBJ1-1, with D unresolved. V was shortened by 1 base and J by 6 bases, with 13 bases between the two germline ends. The germline V gene has CDR1 SGDLS and CDR2 YYNGEE. This CDR3 contains 14 residues. CDR3 residues: CASSVSYGSAEAFF. CDR3 DNA sequence: TGTGCCAGCAGCGTATCTTATGGTAGTGCTGAAGCTTTCTTT.

Only a few counts were recorded for this clonotype. J is TRBJ2-2 and V is TRBV5-1; 13 bases line up with TRBD2. The V segment lost 4 bases and the J segment 7 bases; nucleotides outside the gene matches: 7. Germline lookup yields CDR1 SGHRS and CDR2 YFSETQ. The CDR3 length is 16 residues. In nucleotides, the CDR3 is TGCGCCAGCAGCGGGGGACTAGCGGGAATAGGCGGGGAGCTGTTTTTT. Translated: CASSGGLAGIGGELFF.

This clonotype was found a few times. A read error may be the cause here, since a much bigger clone is one base away. The chain uses TRBV20-1 and TRBJ2-7; 8 bases align to TRBD2. V lost 0 bases to trimming and J lost 0 bases; unmatched junction nucleotides: 7. The germline V gene has CDR1 DFQATT and CDR2 SNEGSKA (reference sequence). The CDR3 is 16 residues long. The CDR3 loop is CSARDVNSGNSYEQYF. In DNA, the CDR3 is TGCAGTGCTAGAGATGTTAATAGCGGGAACTCCTACGAGCAGTACTTC.

This clonotype was recorded at least ten times. V is TRBV28 and J is TRBJ2-6, with TRBD1 matching over 9 bases. The germline V gene has CDR1 MDHEN and CDR2 SYDVKM. With 7 bases clipped from V and 2 bases from J, the junction kept 9 bases outside the gene matches. The CDR3 is 17 residues long. In DNA, the CDR3 is TGTGCCAGCACCAGGGGACAGGGTAGGACTGGGGCCAACGTCCTGACTTTC. Its protein product is CASTRGQGRTGANVLTF.

This clonotype was found many times. This rearrangement joins TRBV12-3 or TRBV12-4 to TRBJ1-1; D perhaps matches TRBD1 (6 bases). V dropped 6 bases and J dropped 3 bases, with 11 bases sitting between them. The CDR3 consists of 13 residues. The CDR3 loop is CASSRQVDTEAFF. For the CDR3, the DNA is TGTGCCAGCAGCCGACAGGTGGACACTGAAGCTTTCTTT.

On this clonotype itself: A much larger clone sits a single nucleotide away, making a read error possible. The chain carries TRBV5-1 and TRBJ2-1, with 13 bases that match TRBD2. Per the germline V gene, CDR1 is SGHRS and CDR2 is YFSETQ. The J segment lost 8 bases and the V segment lost 0 bases, leaving 2 bases of the junction unmatched. There are 15 residues in the CDR3. CDR3 loop: CASSLGLAGGDEQFF. CDR3 DNA sequence: TGCGCCAGCAGCTTGGGACTAGCGGGAGGCGATGAGCAGTTCTTC.

Many counts were recorded for this clonotype. The rearrangement joins TRBV5-6 to TRBJ2-3; 12 bases are shared with TRBD2. V was pared by 3 bases and J by 2 bases, with 7 bases of the junction left unmatched. Germline V gene lookup returns CDR1 SGHDT and CDR2 YYEEEE. The CDR3 contains 17 residues. CDR3 nucleotides: TGTGCCAGCAGCTCACCGGGACTAGCGGGTATCACAGATACGCAGTATTTT. Translated: CASSSPGLAGITDTQYF.

This clonotype appeared a few times. The gene calls are TRBV19 and TRBJ2-7; D is tentatively TRBD1 or TRBD2 (5 bases each). The CDR3 runs to 16 residues. CDR1 is LNHDA and CDR2 is SQIVND in the germline V gene (reference sequence). Trimming pared 6 bases from V and 0 bases from J, leaving 18 bases between. The CDR3 nucleotides are TGTGCCAGTAGCCCCCTTGGCAGGGAGCGCTCCTACGAGCAGTACTTC. It translates to CASSPLGRERSYEQYF.

The sample holds many counts of this clonotype. V usage is TRBV28 and J usage is TRBJ2-7, with TRBD1 identical over 8 bases. V was pared by 7 bases and J by 7 bases, with 21 bases of the junction left unmatched. Germline CDR1 MDHEN, CDR2 SYDVKM. The CDR3 sequence is 17 residues long. The CDR3 loop reads CASTTIAGGPVMWEQYF. For the CDR3, the DNA is TGTGCCAGCACCACAATTGCAGGGGGCCCCGTTATGTGGGAGCAGTACTTC.

The chain uses TRBV27 and TRBJ2-3, with 11 bases identical to TRBD2. From germline, CDR1 is MNHEY and CDR2 SMNVEV (reference sequence). This CDR3 contains 16 residues. J was trimmed by 0 bases and V by 3 bases; bases with no gene match: 2. The CDR3 here is CASSFSGRVSTDTQYF. DNA for the CDR3: TGTGCCAGCAGTTTTAGCGGGAGGGTTAGCACAGATACGCAGTATTTT.

The rearrangement links TRBV4-1 to TRBJ1-2, with a tentative D call TRBD1 (6 bases). Trimming removed 4 bases at V and 4 bases at J, with 16 bases between. Germline CDR1 and CDR2: MGHRA and YSYEKL. The CDR3 is made up of 15 amino acids. For the CDR3, the DNA is TGCGCCAGCAGCCCCATTCAGGGGCTCGGCTATGGCTACACCTTC. Protein product: CASSPIQGLGYGYTF.

This clonotype appeared a single time. The gene calls are TRBV11-2 and TRBJ2-3; D is perhaps TRBD2 (6 bases). The ends were cut back, 8 bases at V and 2 bases at J, with 14 bases in the middle. The CDR3 covers 14 residues. Germline lookup yields CDR1 SGHAT and CDR2 FQNNGV. The CDR3 loop reads CASRGGGNTDTQYF. Here the CDR3 DNA reads TGTGCCAGCCGGGGTGGGGGGAACACAGATACGCAGTATTTT. The whole variable domain, remainder taken from reference TRBV11-2 and TRBJ2-3, is EAGVAQSPRYKIIEKRQSVAFWCNPISGHATLYWYQQILGQGPKLLIQFQNNGVVDDSQLPKDRFSAERLKGVDSTLKIQPAKLEDSAVYLCASRGGGNTDTQYFGPGTRLTVL.

This clonotype was observed a handful of times. This chain connects TRBV5-1 to TRBJ2-7, with TRBD1 matching 12 bases. The CDR3 is 15 amino acids. Trimming cost V 4 bases and J 6 bases; bases outside gene matches: 8. Germline V gene lookup returns CDR1 SGHRS and CDR2 YFSETQ. The CDR3 region has the DNA TGCGCCAGCAGCCCGTCCGGGACAGGGGGCGCCGAGCAGTACTTC. Translation gives CASSPSGTGGAEQYF.

The chain links TRBV27 to TRBJ1-2; unclear D gene. V was shortened by 5 bases and J by 8 bases, with 12 bases between the two germline ends. The CDR3 runs 12 residues. Per the germline V gene, CDR1 is MNHEY and CDR2 is SMNVEV (reference sequence). The CDR3 protein is CASSVKGSGYTF. The CDR3 nucleotides are TGTGCCAGCAGTGTGAAAGGGAGCGGCTACACCTTC.

This clonotype has only a few counts. The CDR3 loop reads CASSPPAADADTQYF. The CDR3, as DNA: TGTGCCAGCAGCCCCCCAGCGGCAGACGCAGATACGCAGTATTTT. This chain links TRBV7-9 with TRBJ2-3; a weak D match, TRBD2 (5 bases). V lost 5 bases to trimming and J lost 4 bases, with 16 bases between them. The CDR3 covers 15 residues. Germline CDR1 SEHNR, CDR2 FQNEAQ (reference sequence).

This clonotype came up many times. The CDR3 reads CASSQPGQGSYNEQFF. The DNA of the CDR3 is TGTGCCAGCAGCCAACCGGGACAGGGTTCCTACAATGAGCAGTTCTTC. This chain links TRBV28 with TRBJ2-1; 9 nucleotides match TRBD1. Germline V gene data show CDR1 as MDHEN and CDR2 as SYDVKM. The CDR3 is 16 residues long. The V gene end was trimmed by 6 bases and the J gene end by 1 base; junction bases not matched to a gene: 7. Together with reference TRBV28 and TRBJ2-1, the CDR3 gives the full variable domain: DVKVTQSSRYLVKRTGEKVFLECVQDMDHENMFWYRQDPGLGLRLIYFSYDVKMKEKGDIPEGYSVSREKKERFSLILESASTNQTSMYLCASSQPGQGSYNEQFFGPGTRLTVL.

The chain couples TRBV19 to TRBJ2-3; TRBD1 aligns across 9 bases. This CDR3 is 14 amino acids long. CDR1 is LNHDA, CDR2 SQIVND, per germline (reference sequence). Trimming took 4 bases from V and 5 from J; bases not matched to a gene: 4. The CDR3: CASSTGQGRDTQYF. The CDR3 DNA is TGTGCCAGTAGTACCGGACAGGGGAGAGATACGCAGTATTTT.

This clonotype has a count of ten or more. This sequence joins TRBV20-1 and TRBJ2-3; 7 bases match TRBD2. The CDR3 covers 15 residues. Germline V gene data show CDR1 as DFQATT and CDR2 as SNEGSKA (reference sequence). The V and J ends lost 0 bases and 5 bases, in that order; junction bases with no gene match: 8. The CDR3: CSARDRREWVDTQYF. In nucleotides, the CDR3 is TGCAGTGCTAGAGATAGGCGGGAGTGGGTAGATACGCAGTATTTT.

This chain connects TRBV6-2 or TRBV6-3 to TRBJ2-5; 7 bases match TRBD1. The CDR3 totals 14 residues. J was trimmed by 5 bases and V by 5 bases; bases with no gene match: 8. CDR1 and CDR2 (germline): MNHEY, SVGEGT. CDR3 nucleotide sequence: TGTGCCAGCAGTACAACAGGGGCCACGGAGACCCAGTACTTC. Residues: CASSTTGATETQYF.

The chain uses TRBV6-5 and TRBJ2-2; 7 bases match TRBD2. Germline CDR1 reads MNHEY; CDR2 reads SVGAGI. Trimming took 4 bases from V and 3 from J; bases not matched to a gene: 8. The CDR3 sequence is 16 residues long. CDR3 amino acids: CASSCSGRADTGELFF. CDR3 in DNA: TGTGCCAGCAGTTGCTCAGGGAGGGCGGACACCGGGGAGCTGTTTTTT.